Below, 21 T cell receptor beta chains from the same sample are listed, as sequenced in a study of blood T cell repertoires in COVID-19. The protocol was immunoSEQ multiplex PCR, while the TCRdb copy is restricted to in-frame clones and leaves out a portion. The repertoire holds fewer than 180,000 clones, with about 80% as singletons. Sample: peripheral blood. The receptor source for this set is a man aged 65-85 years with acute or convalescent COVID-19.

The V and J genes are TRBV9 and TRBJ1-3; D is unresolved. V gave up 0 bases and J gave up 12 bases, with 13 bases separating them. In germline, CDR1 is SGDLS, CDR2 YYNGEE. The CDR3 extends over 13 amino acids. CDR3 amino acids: CASSVDMEGFIYF. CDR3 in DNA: TGTGCCAGCAGCGTAGATATGGAGGGCTTCATATATTTT.

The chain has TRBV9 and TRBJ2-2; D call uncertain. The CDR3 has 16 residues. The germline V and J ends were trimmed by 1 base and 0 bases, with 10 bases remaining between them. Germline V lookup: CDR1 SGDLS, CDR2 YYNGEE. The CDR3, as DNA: TGTGCCAGCAGCGTAAATACTATCGCGAACACCGGGGAGCTGTTTTTT. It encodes CASSVNTIANTGELFF.

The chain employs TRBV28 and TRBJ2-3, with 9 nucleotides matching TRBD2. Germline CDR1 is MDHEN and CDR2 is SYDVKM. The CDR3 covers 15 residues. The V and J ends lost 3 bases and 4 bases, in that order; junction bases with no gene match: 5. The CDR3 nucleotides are TGTGCCAGCAGTTTGGTTGCGGGAGGGGCAGATACGCAGTATTTT. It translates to CASSLVAGGADTQYF.

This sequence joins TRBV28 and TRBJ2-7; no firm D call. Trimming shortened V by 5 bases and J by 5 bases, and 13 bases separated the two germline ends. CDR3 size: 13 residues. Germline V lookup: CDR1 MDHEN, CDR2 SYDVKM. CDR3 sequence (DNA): TGTGCCAGCAGTACCTCACTGGGCCACGAGCAGTACTTC. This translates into CASSTSLGHEQYF.

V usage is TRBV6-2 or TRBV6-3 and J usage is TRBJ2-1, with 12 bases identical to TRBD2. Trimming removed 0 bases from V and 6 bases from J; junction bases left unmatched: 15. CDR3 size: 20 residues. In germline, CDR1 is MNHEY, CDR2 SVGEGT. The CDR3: CASSYSMSGFTTSGSNEQFF. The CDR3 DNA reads TGTGCCAGCAGTTACTCGATGTCAGGGTTTACGACTAGCGGGAGCAATGAGCAGTTCTTC.

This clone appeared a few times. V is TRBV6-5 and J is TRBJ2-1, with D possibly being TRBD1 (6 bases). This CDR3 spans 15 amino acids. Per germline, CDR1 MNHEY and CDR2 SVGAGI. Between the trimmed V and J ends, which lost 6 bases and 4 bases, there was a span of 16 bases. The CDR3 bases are TGTGCCAGCAGATCCAGGGGCCCACTTTACAATGAGCAGTTCTTC. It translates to CASRSRGPLYNEQFF.

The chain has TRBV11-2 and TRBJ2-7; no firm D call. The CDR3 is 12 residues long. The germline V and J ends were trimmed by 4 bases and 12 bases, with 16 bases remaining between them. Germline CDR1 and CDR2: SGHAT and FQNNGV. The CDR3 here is CASSSESITPYF. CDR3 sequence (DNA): TGTGCCAGCAGCTCCGAATCTATCACCCCGTACTTC.

The CDR3 here is CASSLGTGRFSYNEQFF. CDR3 in DNA: TGCGCCAGCAGCTTGGGGACAGGTCGATTCTCCTACAATGAGCAGTTCTTC. The chain links TRBV5-1 to TRBJ2-1; 7 nucleotides agree with TRBD1. Unmatched junction bases numbered 6, after V lost 0 bases and J lost 0 bases. Germline values: CDR1 SGHRS, CDR2 YFSETQ. This CDR3 contains 17 residues.

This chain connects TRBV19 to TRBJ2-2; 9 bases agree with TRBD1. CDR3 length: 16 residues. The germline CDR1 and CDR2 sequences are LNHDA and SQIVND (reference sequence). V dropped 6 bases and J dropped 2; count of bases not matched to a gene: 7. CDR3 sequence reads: CASRWWGQGNTGELFF. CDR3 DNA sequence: TGTGCCAGTAGATGGTGGGGACAGGGTAACACCGGGGAGCTGTTTTTT. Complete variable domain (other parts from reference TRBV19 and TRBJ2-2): DGGITQSPKYLFRKEGQNVTLSCEQNLNHDAMYWYRQDPGQGLRLIYYSQIVNDFQKGDIAEGYSVSREKKESFPLTVTSAQKNPTAFYLCASRWWGQGNTGELFFGEGSRLTVL.

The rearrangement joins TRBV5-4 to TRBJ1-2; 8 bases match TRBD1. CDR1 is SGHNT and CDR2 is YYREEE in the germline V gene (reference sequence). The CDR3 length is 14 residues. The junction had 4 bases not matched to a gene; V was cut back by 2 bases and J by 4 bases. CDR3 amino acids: CASSLRQGTYGYTF. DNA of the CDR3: TGTGCCAGCAGCTTAAGACAGGGGACCTATGGCTACACCTTC.

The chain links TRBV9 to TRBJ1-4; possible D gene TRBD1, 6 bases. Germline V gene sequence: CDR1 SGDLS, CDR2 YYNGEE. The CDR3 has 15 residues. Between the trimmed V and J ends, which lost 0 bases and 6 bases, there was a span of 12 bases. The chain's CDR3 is CASSVDRAPHEKLFF. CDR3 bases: TGTGCCAGCAGCGTAGACAGGGCCCCCCATGAAAAACTGTTTTTT.

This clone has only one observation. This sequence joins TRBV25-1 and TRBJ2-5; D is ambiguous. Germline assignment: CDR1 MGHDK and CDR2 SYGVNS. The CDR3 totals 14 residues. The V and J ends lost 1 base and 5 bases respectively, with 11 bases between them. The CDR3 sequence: CASSEFLGFETQYF. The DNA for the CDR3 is TGTGCCAGCAGTGAATTCCTGGGCTTCGAGACCCAGTACTTC. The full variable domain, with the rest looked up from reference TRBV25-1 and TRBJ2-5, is EADIYQTPRYLVIGTGKKITLECSQTMGHDKMYWYQQDPGMELHLIHYSYGVNSTEKGDLSSESTVSRIRTEHFPLTLESARPSHTSQYLCASSEFLGFETQYFGPGTRLLVL.

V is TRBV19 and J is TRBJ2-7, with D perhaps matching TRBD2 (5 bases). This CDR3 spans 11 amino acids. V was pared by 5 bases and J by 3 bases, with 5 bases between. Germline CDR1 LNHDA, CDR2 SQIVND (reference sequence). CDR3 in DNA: TGTGCCAGTAGTGGGAGCTACGAGCAGTACTTC. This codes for CASSGSYEQYF.

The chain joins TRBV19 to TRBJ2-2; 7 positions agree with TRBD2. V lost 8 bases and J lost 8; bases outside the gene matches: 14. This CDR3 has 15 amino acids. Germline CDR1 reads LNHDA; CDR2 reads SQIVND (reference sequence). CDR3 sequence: CASLAQAGSEGELFF. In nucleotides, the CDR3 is TGTGCCAGTCTGGCCCAAGCGGGGTCGGAGGGGGAGCTGTTTTTT.

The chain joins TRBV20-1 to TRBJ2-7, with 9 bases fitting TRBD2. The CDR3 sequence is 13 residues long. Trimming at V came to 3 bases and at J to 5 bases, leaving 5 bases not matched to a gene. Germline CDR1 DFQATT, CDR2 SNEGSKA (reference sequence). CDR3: CSASASGTDEQYF. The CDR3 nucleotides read TGCAGTGCTAGTGCTAGCGGGACTGACGAGCAGTACTTC.

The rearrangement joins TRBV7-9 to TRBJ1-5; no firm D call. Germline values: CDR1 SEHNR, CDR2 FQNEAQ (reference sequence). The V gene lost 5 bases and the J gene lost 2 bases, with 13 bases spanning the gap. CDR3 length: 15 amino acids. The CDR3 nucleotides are TGTGCCAGCAGCGGCGGGCAGGAGGGCAATCAGCCCCAGCATTTT. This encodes CASSGGQEGNQPQHF.

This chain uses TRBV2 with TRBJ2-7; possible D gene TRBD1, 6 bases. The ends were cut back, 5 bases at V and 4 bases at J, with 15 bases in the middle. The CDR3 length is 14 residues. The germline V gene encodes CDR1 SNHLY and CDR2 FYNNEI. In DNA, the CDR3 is TGTGCCAGCAGTAATGATAGGGGGAGATACGAGCAGTACTTC. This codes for CASSNDRGRYEQYF.

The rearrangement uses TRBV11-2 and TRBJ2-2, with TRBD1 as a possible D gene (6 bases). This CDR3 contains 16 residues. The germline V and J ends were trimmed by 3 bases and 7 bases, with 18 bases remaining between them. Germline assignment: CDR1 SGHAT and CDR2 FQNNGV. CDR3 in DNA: TGTGCCAGCAGCTTCCATTCAGGGGCCGAGGTCGGGGAGCTGTTTTTT. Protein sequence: CASSFHSGAEVGELFF.

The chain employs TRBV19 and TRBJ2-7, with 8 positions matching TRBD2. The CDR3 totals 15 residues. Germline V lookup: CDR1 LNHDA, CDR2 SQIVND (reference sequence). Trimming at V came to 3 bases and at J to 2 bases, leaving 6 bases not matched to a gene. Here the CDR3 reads CASSIQPGGTYEQYF. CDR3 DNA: TGTGCCAGTAGTATCCAACCGGGGGGGACCTACGAGCAGTACTTC. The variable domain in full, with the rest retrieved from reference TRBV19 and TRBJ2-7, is DGGITQSPKYLFRKEGQNVTLSCEQNLNHDAMYWYRQDPGQGLRLIYYSQIVNDFQKGDIAEGYSVSREKKESFPLTVTSAQKNPTAFYLCASSIQPGGTYEQYFGPGTRLTVT.

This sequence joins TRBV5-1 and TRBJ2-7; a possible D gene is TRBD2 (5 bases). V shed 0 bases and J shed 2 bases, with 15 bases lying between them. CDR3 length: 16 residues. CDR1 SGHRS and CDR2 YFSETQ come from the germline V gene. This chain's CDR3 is CASSLGTWGVAYEQYF. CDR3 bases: TGCGCCAGCAGCTTGGGAACTTGGGGAGTTGCCTACGAGCAGTACTTC.

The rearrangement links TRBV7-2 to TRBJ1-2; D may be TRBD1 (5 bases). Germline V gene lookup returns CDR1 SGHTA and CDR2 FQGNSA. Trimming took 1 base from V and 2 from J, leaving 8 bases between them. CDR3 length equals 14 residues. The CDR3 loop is CASSLDGGNYGYTF. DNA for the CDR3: TGTGCCAGCAGCTTAGACGGGGGGAACTATGGCTACACCTTC.